Listed below are T cell receptor beta chains from one sample, sequenced in a study of CD8+ T cells in alopecia areata. The assay was immunoSEQ multiplex PCR, and TCRdb's table has in-frame clones only and misses some. The data show about 210,000 clones, with 66% seen just once and 1% to 1.5% held by the top ten. Sequencing used CD4+ T cells sorted from blood, obtained around week 42, from a patient treated with tofacitinib. These receptors were obtained from a human donor with alopecia areata. Both conserved end residues are part of each CDR3. The order of the fields is clone size, V gene, D gene, J gene, CDR3 DNA, CDR3 protein. The D gene is left open where the match is weak. The size entry is marked missing in some rows and otherwise reads once, few, many or a size class.

abundance: .; v_gene: TRBV4-3; d_gene: .; j_gene: TRBJ1-4; CDR3nt: TGCGCCAGCAGCCTCTATCCGGCAACTAATGAAAAACTGTTTTTT; CDR3aa: CASSLYPATNEKLFF
abundance: once; v_gene: TRBV2; d_gene: TRBD1; j_gene: TRBJ1-2; CDR3nt: TGTGCCAGCAGAGACAGGGGACATGGCTACACCTTC; CDR3aa: CASRDRGHGYTF
abundance: .; v_gene: TRBV6-5; d_gene: .; j_gene: TRBJ2-7; CDR3nt: TGTGCCAGCAGTTACCTAGGGCTCGAGCAGTACTTC; CDR3aa: CASSYLGLEQYF
abundance: .; v_gene: TRBV29-1; d_gene: .; j_gene: TRBJ2-5; CDR3nt: TGCAGCGCTAGCTCTCCAACTTGGGACTCGCAAGAGACCCAGTACTTC; CDR3aa: CSASSPTWDSQETQYF
abundance: .; v_gene: TRBV5-1; d_gene: .; j_gene: TRBJ2-1; CDR3nt: TGCGCCAGCAGCCTCCGGGTCCGAGGGAATGAGCAGTTCTTC; CDR3aa: CASSLRVRGNEQFF
abundance: few; v_gene: TRBV19; d_gene: TRBD1; j_gene: TRBJ2-2; CDR3nt: TGTGCCAGTAGTTTGCCGACAGGGTCGGACACCGGGGAGCTGTTTTTT; CDR3aa: CASSLPTGSDTGELFF
abundance: once; v_gene: TRBV29-1; d_gene: .; j_gene: TRBJ1-1; CDR3nt: TGCAGCGTTGAAGTCCTTAAGCGGATGAACACTGAAGCTTTCTTT; CDR3aa: CSVEVLKRMNTEAFF
abundance: .; v_gene: TRBV19; d_gene: TRBD1; j_gene: TRBJ1-2; CDR3nt: TGTGCCACCCGAACAGGGGAGGACTATGGCTACACCTTC; CDR3aa: CATRTGEDYGYTF
abundance: few; v_gene: TRBV13; d_gene: TRBD1; j_gene: TRBJ1-2; CDR3nt: TGTGCCAGCAGTACAGGGGCGAAGGGCGGCTACACCTTC; CDR3aa: CASSTGAKGGYTF
abundance: .; v_gene: TRBV20-1; d_gene: .; j_gene: TRBJ2-3; CDR3nt: TGCAGTGTTTCCCCAGATACGCAGTATTTT; CDR3aa: CSVSPDTQYF